The 6 T cell receptor beta chains below come from one sample, sequenced in a study of cytomegalovirus exposure and HLA in healthy donors. Primers for the PCR totalled 60 Vbeta and 13 Jbeta. The repertoire was sequenced with immunoSEQ multiplex PCR; TCRdb's copy has only in-frame clones and lacks some. The repertoire holds about 72,000 clones, with roughly 82% as singletons. The specimen was PBMCs. Receptors originate from a man aged 18 to 35 in good health and CMV-seronegative.

The chain combines TRBV7-2 with TRBJ1-6; D is possibly TRBD1 (6 bases). There are 14 residues in the CDR3. V dropped 6 bases and J dropped 8 bases, with 14 bases sitting between them. In germline, CDR1 is SGHTA, CDR2 FQGNSA. CDR3 loop: CASSSRAGDSPLHF. DNA of the CDR3: TGTGCCAGCAGTTCTAGGGCAGGGGATTCACCCCTCCACTTT. Filled out from reference TRBV7-2 and TRBJ1-6, the complete variable domain reads GAGVSQSPSNKVTEKGKDVELRCDPISGHTALYWYRQSLGQGLEFLIYFQGNSAPDKSGLPSDRFSAERTGGSVSTLTIQRTQQEDSAVYLCASSSRAGDSPLHFGNGTRLTVT.

This chain uses TRBV6-5 with TRBJ2-7, with D tentatively TRBD1 (6 bases). Germline assignment: CDR1 MNHEY and CDR2 SVGAGI. Trimming pared 6 bases from V and 4 bases from J, leaving 16 bases between. The length of the CDR3 is 14 residues. The DNA for the CDR3 is TGTGCCAGCAGCTTCAAAGGCCAGGGGTACGAGCAGTACTTC. Its protein is CASSFKGQGYEQYF.

The V and J genes are TRBV7-2 and TRBJ1-2, with D possibly being TRBD1 (5 bases). Germline values: CDR1 SGHTA, CDR2 FQGNSA. This CDR3 has 14 residues. Trimming cost V 1 base and J 8 bases, with 14 bases left between them. The CDR3 DNA reads as TGTGCCAGCAGCTTAGATCCAGGGACTGGCGGCTACACCTTC. Translation: CASSLDPGTGGYTF. The whole variable domain, filled in from reference TRBV7-2 and TRBJ1-2, reads GAGVSQSPSNKVTEKGKDVELRCDPISGHTALYWYRQSLGQGLEFLIYFQGNSAPDKSGLPSDRFSAERTGGSVSTLTIQRTQQEDSAVYLCASSLDPGTGGYTFGSGTRLTVV.

CDR3 DNA: TGTGCCAGCAGCCAAGCATCCAGTGCAACTAATGAAAAACTGTTTTTT. As protein: CASSQASSATNEKLFF. The V and J genes are TRBV14 and TRBJ1-4; no clear D. The CDR3 contains 16 residues. V was shortened by 1 base and J by 0 bases, with 9 bases between the two germline ends. CDR1 is SGHDN and CDR2 is FVKESK in the germline V gene.

The chain uses TRBV27 and TRBJ1-2, with 7 positions matching TRBD1. Germline V lookup: CDR1 MNHEY, CDR2 SMNVEV (reference sequence). Trimming at V came to 2 bases and at J to 5 bases, leaving 5 bases not matched to a gene. The CDR3 sequence is 14 residues long. The CDR3 here is CASSLRQGDYGYTF. CDR3 DNA sequence: TGTGCCAGCAGTTTACGGCAGGGGGATTATGGCTACACCTTC.

The rearrangement uses TRBV7-9 and TRBJ2-7; 11 nucleotides agree with TRBD2. Germline CDR1 reads SEHNR; CDR2 reads FQNEAQ (reference sequence). V shed 4 bases, J shed 4 bases, and the junction held 6 bases outside the gene matches. CDR3 length: 15 residues. The CDR3 nucleotides are TGTGCCAGCAGCTCCAGACTAGCGGGATTGTACGAGCAGTACTTC. Amino acid sequence: CASSSRLAGLYEQYF.